These 7 T cell receptor beta chains were sequenced from one sample in a study of T cell changes during pregnancy in multiple sclerosis (dated by TCRdb to between 2017 and 2020). The library was prepared using the immunoSEQ multiplex PCR assay. In TCRdb, the immuneACCESS table is reduced to in-frame sequences with V and J assigned. These tables do not hold every clone; where another copy was compared, an unresolved V gene accounts for under half, and the others remain unexplained. This sample gives about 80,000 clones in total; about 92% of them show up just once. 2.6% of the sample goes to the ten largest clones. Source: peripheral blood, taken before pregnancy. The origin of the receptors is a female donor with multiple sclerosis, enrolled in a pregnancy study.

V usage is TRBV7-6 and J usage is TRBJ2-1; D possibly corresponds to TRBD2 (6 bases). V lost 5 bases to trimming and J lost 0 bases, with 14 bases between them. The CDR3 runs 16 residues. Germline assignment: CDR1 SGHVS and CDR2 FNYEAQ. The chain's CDR3 is CASSLGTASSYNEQFF. The CDR3 DNA reads TGTGCCAGCAGCCTCGGGACTGCAAGCTCCTACAATGAGCAGTTCTTC.

The chain links TRBV5-6 to TRBJ2-7, with D possibly being TRBD1 (6 bases). Germline V gene lookup returns CDR1 SGHDT and CDR2 YYEEEE. This CDR3 is built from 15 residues. V was shortened by 4 bases and J by 0 bases, with 14 bases between the two germline ends. The DNA of the CDR3 is TGTGCCAGCAGCGGAACCAGGGACAACTCCTACGAGCAGTACTTC. Amino acid sequence: CASSGTRDNSYEQYF.

The rearrangement uses TRBV29-1 and TRBJ1-2; unclear D gene. The CDR3 spans 13 residues. V lost 6 bases, J lost 4 bases, and 15 bases lay in between. Germline V lookup: CDR1 SQVTM, CDR2 ANQGSEA. CDR3 nucleotides: TGCAGCGTGCGGGCGGGGATGCTCTATGGCTACACCTTC. Amino acid sequence: CSVRAGMLYGYTF.

This clone was counted a single time. V is TRBV14 and J is TRBJ2-1, with D perhaps matching TRBD2 (6 bases). Trimming cost V 7 bases and J 0 bases, with 13 bases left between them. Germline V gene sequence: CDR1 SGHDN, CDR2 FVKESK. This CDR3 spans 15 amino acids. This chain's CDR3 is CASNPGTYSYNEQFF. In DNA, the CDR3 is TGTGCCAGCAACCCCGGGACTTACTCCTACAATGAGCAGTTCTTC.

V and J are TRBV27 and TRBJ2-7; D unclear. The CDR3 is 13 amino acids. Germline lookup yields CDR1 MNHEY and CDR2 SMNVEV (reference sequence). With 6 bases removed from V and 6 bases from J, the gap between germline ends came to 15 bases. The CDR3 coding sequence is TGTGCCAGCAGCCGGGTCGCCGTAGCCGAGCAGTACTTC. Its translation is CASSRVAVAEQYF.

The rearrangement links TRBV5-1 to TRBJ1-1, with D maybe TRBD1 (5 bases). Germline V gene data show CDR1 as SGHRS and CDR2 as YFSETQ. CDR3 length: 14 amino acids. Trimming removed 0 bases at V and 4 bases at J, with 10 bases between. CDR3 nucleotides: TGCGCCAGCAGCTTGGGGGGGGTCACCACTGAAGCTTTCTTT. Its protein product is CASSLGGVTTEAFF.

J is TRBJ1-5 and V is TRBV18, with D possibly TRBD1 on 6 matching bases. V lost 1 base and J 6 bases, leaving 13 bases between the germline ends. There are 15 residues in the CDR3. The germline V gene has CDR1 KGHSH and CDR2 LQKENI. The CDR3 protein is CASSPLAGVGQPQHF. The CDR3 DNA follows: TGTGCCAGCTCACCACTTGCAGGGGTAGGTCAGCCCCAGCATTTT.